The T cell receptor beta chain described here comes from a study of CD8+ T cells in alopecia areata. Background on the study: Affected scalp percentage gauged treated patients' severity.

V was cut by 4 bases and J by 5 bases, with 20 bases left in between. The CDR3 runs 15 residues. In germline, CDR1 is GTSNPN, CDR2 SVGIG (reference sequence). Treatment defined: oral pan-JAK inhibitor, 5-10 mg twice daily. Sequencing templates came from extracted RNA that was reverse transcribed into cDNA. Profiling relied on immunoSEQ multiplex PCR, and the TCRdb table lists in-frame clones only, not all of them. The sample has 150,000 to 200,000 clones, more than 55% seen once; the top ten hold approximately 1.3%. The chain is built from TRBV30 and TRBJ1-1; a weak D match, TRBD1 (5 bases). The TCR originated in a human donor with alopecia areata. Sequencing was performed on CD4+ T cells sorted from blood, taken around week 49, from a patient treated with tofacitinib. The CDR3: CAWNPKKSGITEAFF. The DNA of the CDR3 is TGTGCCTGGAATCCAAAGAAATCAGGGATTACTGAAGCTTTCTTT.